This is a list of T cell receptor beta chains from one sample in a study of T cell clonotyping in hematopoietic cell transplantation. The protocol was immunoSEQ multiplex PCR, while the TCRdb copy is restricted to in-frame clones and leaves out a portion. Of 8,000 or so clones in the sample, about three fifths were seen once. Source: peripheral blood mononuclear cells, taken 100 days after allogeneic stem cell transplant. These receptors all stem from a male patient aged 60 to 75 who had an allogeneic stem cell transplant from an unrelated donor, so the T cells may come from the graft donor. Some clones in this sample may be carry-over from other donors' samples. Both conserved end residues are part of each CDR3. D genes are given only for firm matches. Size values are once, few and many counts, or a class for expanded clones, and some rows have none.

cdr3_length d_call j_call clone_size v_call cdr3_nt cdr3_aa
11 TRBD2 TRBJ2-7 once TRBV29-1 TGCAGCGTTGAGACTAGCGGGGGTCTGTACTTC CSVETSGGLYF
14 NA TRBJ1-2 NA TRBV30 TGTGCCTGGAGTGGGCAGGGGTTAGGTTATGGCTACACCTTC CAWSGQGLGYGYTF
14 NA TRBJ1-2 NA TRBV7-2 TGTGCCAGCAGCTTAGAGTCGGTAGGACATGGCTACACCTTC CASSLESVGHGYTF
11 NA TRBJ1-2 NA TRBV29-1 TGCAGCGTTGATGGTGACTATGGCTACACCTTC CSVDGDYGYTF
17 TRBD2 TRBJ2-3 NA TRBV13 TGTGCCAGCAGCCTCCGACTAGCGGGGGGGCGGATAGATACGCAGTATTTT CASSLRLAGGRIDTQYF
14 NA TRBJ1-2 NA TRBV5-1 TGCGCCAGCAGCTTTCCCGACAGAGGCTATGGCTACACCTTC CASSFPDRGYGYTF
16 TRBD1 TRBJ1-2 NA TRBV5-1 TGCGCCAGCAGCTGGGGGGACAGGGGGAACAACTATGGCTACACCTTC CASSWGDRGNNYGYTF
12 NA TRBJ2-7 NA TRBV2 TGTGCCAGCAGATACAGAAGCTACGAGCAGTACTTC CASRYRSYEQYF
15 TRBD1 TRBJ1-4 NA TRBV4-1 TGCGCCAGCAGCCAGGGACAGGGCGAAAATGAAAAACTGTTTTTT CASSQGQGENEKLFF
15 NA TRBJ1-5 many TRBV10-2 TGCGCCAGCAGTGAGTCTGGACACCGCAATCAGCCCCAGCATTTT CASSESGHRNQPQHF
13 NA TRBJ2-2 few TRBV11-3 TGTGCCAGCAGCTTTGGGAGCACCGGGGAGCTGTTTTTT CASSFGSTGELFF
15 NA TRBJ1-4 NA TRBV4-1 TGCGCCAGCAGCCACGGAGACGGCAAAACCGAAAAACTGTTTTTT CASSHGDGKTEKLFF
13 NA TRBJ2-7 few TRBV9 TGTGCCAGCAGCGTAGAGGGGTCCTACGAGCAGTACTTC CASSVEGSYEQYF
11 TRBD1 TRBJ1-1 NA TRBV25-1 TGTGCCAGCAGTGGACAGGGGGCGGCTACTTTT CASSGQGAATF
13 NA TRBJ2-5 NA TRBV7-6 TGTGCCAGCAGCTTAGAACGTGTAGAGACCCAGTACTTC CASSLERVETQYF
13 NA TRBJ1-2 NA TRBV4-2 TGTGCCAGCAGCCAAGAAACACCCTATGGCTACACCTTC CASSQETPYGYTF
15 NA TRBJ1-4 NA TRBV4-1 TGCGCCAGCAGCCCTCTACAACAACCTAATGAAAAACTGTTTTTT CASSPLQQPNEKLFF
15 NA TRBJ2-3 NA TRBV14 TGTGCCAGCAGCCAAGATCTGGGGGCCACAGATACGCAGTATTTT CASSQDLGATDTQYF
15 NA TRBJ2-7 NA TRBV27 TGTGCCAGCAGCGTGCTAGCTAACAGGATCTACGAGCAGTACTTC CASSVLANRIYEQYF
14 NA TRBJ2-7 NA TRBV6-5 TGTGCCAGCAGTTACTTGGGAGACGCCTACGAGCAGTACTTC CASSYLGDAYEQYF
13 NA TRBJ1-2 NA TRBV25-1 TGTGCCAGCAGTGCCCCCGGGGACGGCGGCTACACCTTC CASSAPGDGGYTF
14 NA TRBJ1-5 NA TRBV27 TGTGCCAGCAGTCCACAGGGTCAACATCAGCCCCAGCATTTT CASSPQGQHQPQHF
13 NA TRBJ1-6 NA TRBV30 TGTGCCCTAGCCACAGTGGGCGGGTCACCCCTCCACTTT CALATVGGSPLHF
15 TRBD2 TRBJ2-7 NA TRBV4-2 TGTGCCAGCAGCCACGCGGGGACTAGCTCGTACGAGCAGTACTTC CASSHAGTSSYEQYF
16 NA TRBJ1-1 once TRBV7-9 TGTGCCAGCAGCTTAGGAGTAGGACGGATGAACACTGAAGCTTTCTTT CASSLGVGRMNTEAFF
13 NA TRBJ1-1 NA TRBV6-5 TGTGCCAGCAGTTACGACATCGGCACTGAAGCTTTCTTT CASSYDIGTEAFF
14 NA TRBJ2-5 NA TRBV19 TGTGCCAGTAGTATAGTAGGGCTAGAAGAGACCCAGTACTTC CASSIVGLEETQYF
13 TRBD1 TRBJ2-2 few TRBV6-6 TGTGCCACCGGGACAGCGAACACCGGGGAGCTGTTTTTT CATGTANTGELFF
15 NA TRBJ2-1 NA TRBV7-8 TGTGCCAGCAGCTTAGTCAGTCAGATTTACAATGAGCAGTTCTTC CASSLVSQIYNEQFF
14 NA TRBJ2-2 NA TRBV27 TGTGCCAGCACTTTCGGGATTTTTAGCGGGGAGCTGTTTTTT CASTFGIFSGELFF
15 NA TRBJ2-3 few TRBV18 TGTGCCAGCTCACCACGGGCAGGGGACGCAGATACGCAGTATTTT CASSPRAGDADTQYF
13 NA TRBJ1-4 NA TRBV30 TGTGCCTGGATACAAGGGGCTTCGGGAAAACTGTTTTTT CAWIQGASGKLFF
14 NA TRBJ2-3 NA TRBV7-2 TGTGCCAGCAGCTTAGGACTAGACACAGATACGCAGTATTTT CASSLGLDTDTQYF
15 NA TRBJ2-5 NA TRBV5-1 TGCGCCAGCAGCCCATGGCATGGGGGCAAAGAGACCCAGTACTTC CASSPWHGGKETQYF
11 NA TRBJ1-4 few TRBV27 TGTGCCAGCAGCGGAGATGAAAAACTGTTTTTT CASSGDEKLFF
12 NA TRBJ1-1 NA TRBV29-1 TGCAGCGCCACGACAGGAGCGCCTGAAGCTTTCTTT CSATTGAPEAFF
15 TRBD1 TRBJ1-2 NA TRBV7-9 TGTGCCAGCAGCTTGAAGGACAGGGGGTTATTGGGCTACACCTTC CASSLKDRGLLGYTF
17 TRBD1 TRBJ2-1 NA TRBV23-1 TGCGCCAGCAGTCAATCGCAAGGACAGGGCCCGGGCAATGAGCAGTTCTTC CASSQSQGQGPGNEQFF